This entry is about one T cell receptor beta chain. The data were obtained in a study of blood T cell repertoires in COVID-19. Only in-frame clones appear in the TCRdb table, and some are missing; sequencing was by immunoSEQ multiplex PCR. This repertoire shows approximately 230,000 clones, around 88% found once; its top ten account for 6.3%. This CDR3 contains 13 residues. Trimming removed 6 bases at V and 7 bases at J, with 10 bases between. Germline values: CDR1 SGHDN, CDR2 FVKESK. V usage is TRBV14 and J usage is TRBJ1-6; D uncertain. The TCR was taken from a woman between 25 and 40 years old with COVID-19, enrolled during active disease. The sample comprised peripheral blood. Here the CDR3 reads CASSPGGNSPLHF. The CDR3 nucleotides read TGTGCCAGCAGTCCCGGCGGGAATTCACCCCTCCACTTT. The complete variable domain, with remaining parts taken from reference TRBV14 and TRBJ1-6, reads EAGVTQFPSHSVIEKGQTVTLRCDPISGHDNLYWYRRVMGKEIKFLLHFVKESKQDESGMPNNRFLAERTGGTYSTLKVQPAELEDSGVYFCASSPGGNSPLHFGNGTRLTVT.